This note documents a single TCR beta chain sequence. In its sample, this clone was seen a few times. Its cognate antigen has yet to be identified. Base qualities are missing; no much larger clone stands one base away. This entry comes from a study of blood T cell repertoires in COVID-19 (TCRdb year 2020). General notes on the study: The collaborator samples originated in the United States, Italy and Spain and spanned the acute and convalescent phases of COVID-19. The repertoires were made available in a free public database intended to serve as a resource for research on the immune response to SARS-CoV-2. Subjects who had been exposed to COVID-19, were actively infected with it, or had recovered from it provided the deeply sampled blood TCRbeta repertoires that made up the dataset. A de-identified subject ID, COVID-19 status, age in years and sex were almost always included in the sample metadata. The material from the prospective study consisted of cDNA or gDNA derived from T cells, B-cell-depleted T cells, or PBMCs. The samples were drawn from two sources: the first 160 participants of the ongoing ImmuneRACE study, and fewer than 1,500 subjects contributed by 6 global collaborators. Where HLA class I and class II types were available, the types were taken from metadata supplied by the sample provider, not from assay-based typing.

Results and caveats for the whole study, not just this receptor: The quantity of clinical and demographic metadata differed by source and by participant and was supplied without curation.

The germline V gene encodes CDR1 KGHSH and CDR2 LQKENI. The CDR3 runs 17 residues from the cysteine to the phenylalanine. The only DNA kept is the CDR3, 51 bases in frame from the first base. V and J are trimmed by 1 base and 1 base, and the gene matches miss 8 bases of the junction. Another Seattle source contributed samples from volunteer blood donors who had recovered from COVID-19. Whole blood was collected in K2EDTA tubes by collaborating institutions according to the institutions' own protocols. For TCRbeta analysis, collaborator samples were shipped as frozen whole blood, as isolated PBMCs, or as DNA extracted from either sample type. TCRbeta CDR3 regions were amplified from genomic DNA by means of the immunoSEQ Assay, a bias-controlled multiplex PCR. The authors processed their data as follows. The number of nucleated cells in each sample was estimated by amplification of reference gene primers within the assay. Sequence reads were collapsed and filtered to measure the absolute abundance of every unique TCRbeta CDR3 rearrangement. Productive Simpson clonality was computed per sample as the square root of Simpson's diversity index over productive rearrangements. TCRdb's version of the immuneACCESS table is confined to in-frame rearrangements and falls short of the full clone set. An unresolved V gene accounts for under half of the shortfall where checked; the remainder is of unknown origin. V, J and clone size are taken as reported in that table, and D and trimming were inferred from the DNA itself. For this sample the table gives 200,000 to 300,000 clones, of which 70% to 85% were detected only once. 2% to 2.5% of the sample belongs to the ten largest clones.

The rearrangement joined TRBV18 to TRBJ2-7; 9 bases in the middle match TRBD1. The clonotype originates from a man aged 35 to 55 who had recovered from COVID-19. The specimen sequenced was peripheral blood. CDR3 protein: CASSPQTTGGISYEQYF. The DNA is TGTGCCAGCTCACCACAAACGACAGGGGGTATATCCTACGAGCAGTACTTC.